The present TCR beta chain was sequenced within a study of cytomegalovirus exposure and HLA in healthy donors. This clone has only a few counts. Its antigen is not known. The PCR employed 60 Vbeta primers together with 13 Jbeta primers. Measured with immunoSEQ multiplex PCR; TCRdb has only the in-frame clones, and not every one. The sample carries 180,000 or so clones, 78% recorded once. Findings and limits, study-wide: Sequencing depth across donors, presence/absence analyses assumed, was roughly uniform. V- and J-gene trimming of TCR beta was linked (in a later analysis) to a missense DCLRE1C variant. The classifier, whose performance was assessed in both the original and validation cohorts, reportedly diagnosed cytomegalovirus status with high specificity and sensitivity.

Germline V gene data show CDR1 as SQVTM and CDR2 as ANQGSEA. The CDR3 loop spans 16 amino acids. These donors, healthy bone marrow donors, were studied. What was sequenced was PBMCs. This sequence joins TRBV29-1 and TRBJ2-5, with 9 bases aligning to TRBD1. The J call may be faulty, since TRBJ2-7 better matches the DNA end. The clonotype comes from a female donor in good health and CMV-seronegative. CDR3 bases: TGCAGCGTTGAATTCTCCGGGGGGACAGGGACCTACGAGCAGTACTTC. Protein: CSVEFSGGTGTYEQYF.